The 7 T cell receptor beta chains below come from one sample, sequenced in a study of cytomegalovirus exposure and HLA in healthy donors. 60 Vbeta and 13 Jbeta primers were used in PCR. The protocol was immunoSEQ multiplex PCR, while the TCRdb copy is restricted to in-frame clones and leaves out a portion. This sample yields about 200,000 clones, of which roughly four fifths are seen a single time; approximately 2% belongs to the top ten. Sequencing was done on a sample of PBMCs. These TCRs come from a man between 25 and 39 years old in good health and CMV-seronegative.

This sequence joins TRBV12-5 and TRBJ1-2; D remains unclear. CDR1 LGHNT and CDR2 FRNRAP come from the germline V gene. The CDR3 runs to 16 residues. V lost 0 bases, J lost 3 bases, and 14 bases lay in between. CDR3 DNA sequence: TGTGCTAGTGGTTTGGTACATAGGAGGATTCACTATGGCTACACCTTC. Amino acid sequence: CASGLVHRRIHYGYTF.

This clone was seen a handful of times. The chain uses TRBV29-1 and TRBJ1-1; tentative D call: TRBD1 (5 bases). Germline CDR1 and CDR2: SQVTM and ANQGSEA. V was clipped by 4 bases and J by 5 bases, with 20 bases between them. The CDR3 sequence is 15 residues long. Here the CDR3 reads CSVVPLRQKGTEAFF. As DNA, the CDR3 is TGCAGCGTTGTTCCGTTGAGACAAAAGGGGACTGAAGCTTTCTTT.

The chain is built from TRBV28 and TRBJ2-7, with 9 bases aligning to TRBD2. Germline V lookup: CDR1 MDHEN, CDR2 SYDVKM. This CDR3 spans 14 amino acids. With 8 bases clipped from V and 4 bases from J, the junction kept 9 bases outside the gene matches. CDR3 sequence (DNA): TGTGCCAGCCAGGTGCGGGAGGGGTTATACGAGCAGTACTTC. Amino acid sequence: CASQVREGLYEQYF. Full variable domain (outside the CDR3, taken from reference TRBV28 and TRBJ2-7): DVKVTQSSRYLVKRTGEKVFLECVQDMDHENMFWYRQDPGLGLRLIYFSYDVKMKEKGDIPEGYSVSREKKERFSLILESASTNQTSMYLCASQVREGLYEQYFGPGTRLTVT.

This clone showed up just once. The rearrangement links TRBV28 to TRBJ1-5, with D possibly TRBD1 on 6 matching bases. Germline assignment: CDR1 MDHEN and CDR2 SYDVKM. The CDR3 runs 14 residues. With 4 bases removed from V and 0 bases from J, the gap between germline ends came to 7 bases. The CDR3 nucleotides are TGTGCCAGCAGTTCAGGGGATAGCAATCAGCCCCAGCATTTT. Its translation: CASSSGDSNQPQHF.

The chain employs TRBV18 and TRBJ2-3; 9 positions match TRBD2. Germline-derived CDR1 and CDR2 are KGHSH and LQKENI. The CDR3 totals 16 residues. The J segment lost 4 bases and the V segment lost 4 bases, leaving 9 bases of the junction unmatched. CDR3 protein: CASSLRTSAPPDTQYF. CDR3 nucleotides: TGTGCCAGCTCACTAAGGACTAGCGCTCCCCCAGATACGCAGTATTTT.

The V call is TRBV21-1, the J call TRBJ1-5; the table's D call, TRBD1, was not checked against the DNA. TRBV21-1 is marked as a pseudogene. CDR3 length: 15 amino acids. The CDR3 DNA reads TGTGCCAGCAGCAGTACAGGGGTCAGCAATCAGCCCCAGCATTTT. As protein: CASSSTGVSNQPQHF.

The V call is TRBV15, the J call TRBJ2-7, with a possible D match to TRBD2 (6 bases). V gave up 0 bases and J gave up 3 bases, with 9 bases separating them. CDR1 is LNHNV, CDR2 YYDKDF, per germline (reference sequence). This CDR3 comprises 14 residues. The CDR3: CATSRDRESYEQYF. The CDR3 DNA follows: TGTGCCACCAGCAGAGACCGGGAGAGCTACGAGCAGTACTTC.